This TCR beta chain derives from a study of T-cell memory formation after mild COVID-19. Study context: There were largely donor-specific TCR clusters.

TCRdb passed the 5' RACE reads through MiXCR, listing each CDR3 protein once. The data hold hundreds of thousands of distinct CDR3 sequences, with less than 25% observed a single time. The CDR3 has 16 amino acids. Deletions cut 5 bases from V and 0 bases from J, with 11 bases between. In germline, CDR1 is MNHEY, CDR2 SVGEGT. This clonotype turned up a few times. Its matching antigen is unknown. Overall study results and limits: CM and EM subsets held most contracting CD4+ clones; EMRA held CD8+ ones. Some SARS-CoV-2-responding clones were already detected in memory before infection.

The TCR sequence derives from an adult woman who had mild COVID-19 (a few samples of this study predate the infection). Cell type and time point are not known. Sequences were obtained from PBMCs or a T cell subset sorted from them (not recorded which). V is TRBV6-2 or TRBV6-3 and J is TRBJ2-6; the D is unclear. The CDR3 region is CASSPLTLSGANVLTF. As DNA, the CDR3 is TGTGCCAGCAGTCCATTGACTCTCTCTGGGGCCAACGTCCTGACTTTC.